This T cell receptor (beta chain) stems from a study of shared clonotypes between healthy human individuals. For the study at large: Per donor, three plates held CD4 naive cells, three held CD4 memory, two held CD8 naive and one held CD8 memory.

All donors were Caucasian adults living in Nashville, Tennessee. The protocol was immunoSEQ multiplex PCR, while the TCRdb copy is restricted to in-frame clones and leaves out a portion. Of about 2,500,000 clones in the sample, more than 90% were seen once. Germline CDR1 and CDR2: MNHEY and SVGAGI. Trimming removed 3 bases at V and 0 bases at J, with 12 bases between. The CDR3 is made up of 16 amino acids. Sequenced input: naive CD4+ T cells sorted from blood. Noted subset: CD45RA+ positively selected. This sequence joins TRBV6-5 and TRBJ1-3; D call uncertain. The TCR sequence derives from a man aged 18 to 30 in good health. CDR3 amino acids: CASSYGGSHSGNTIYF. The DNA of the CDR3 is TGTGCCAGCAGTTATGGCGGCTCTCACTCTGGAAACACCATATATTTT.